Sequencing of this T cell receptor (beta chain) was carried out in a study of cytomegalovirus exposure and HLA in healthy donors. Study background: A prior analysis found some 110 million unique TCR beta sequences from approximately 190 million T cells. HLA-typed donors contributed 65 million to 95 million unique TCRs, which were held in an early data release. Assignment to the Caucasian-associated ancestry cluster applied to about 80% of the roughly 420 genotyped donors. Study-wide results and limits: Immune exposure was documented only through CMV serostatus.

The germline V gene has CDR1 SGHVS and CDR2 FQNEAQ. The junction had 14 bases not matched to a gene; V was cut back by 3 bases and J by 3 bases. The CDR3 extends over 17 amino acids. Of note for this clone: What it binds is unknown.

Primers: 60 Vbeta forward and 13 Jbeta reverse. TCRdb's copy holds only in-frame clones and misses some; the assay was immunoSEQ multiplex PCR. Recorded for this sample: roughly 57,000 clones. This sequence was found in a woman under 40 in good health and CMV-seropositive. V usage is TRBV7-8 and J usage is TRBJ2-7, with 7 bases that match TRBD1. Sequencing input: PBMCs. In nucleotides, the CDR3 is TGTGCCAGCAGCTTTAGTTCGGGTGTCGGGACAGACTACGAGCAGTACTTC. Its translation: CASSFSSGVGTDYEQYF.